Listed below are T cell receptor beta chains from one sample, sequenced in a study of blood T cell repertoires in COVID-19. Profiling relied on immunoSEQ multiplex PCR, and the TCRdb table lists in-frame clones only, not all of them. Here the sample spans over 250,000 clones, 89% being singletons. The sequencing sample was made of peripheral blood. The receptors were gathered from a woman aged 55-75 years with acute or convalescent COVID-19. CDR3s include the opening cysteine and the closing phenylalanine or tryptophan. Fields, in order: CDR3 length, J gene, V gene, D gene, CDR3 protein, CDR3 DNA. D genes are given only for firm matches.

13 TRBJ1-1 TRBV7-8 NA CASRSTGRAEAFF TGTGCCAGCAGGTCTACAGGGAGGGCCGAAGCTTTCTTT
14 TRBJ1-1 TRBV7-2 NA CASSLWGVNTEAFF TGTGCCAGCAGCTTATGGGGGGTGAACACTGAAGCTTTCTTT
15 TRBJ2-3 TRBV19 TRBD1 CASTPGGTGRDTQYF TGTGCCAGTACCCCCGGGGGGACAGGGCGAGATACGCAGTATTTT
15 TRBJ1-2 TRBV28 TRBD1 CASRDPGTGEYGYTF TGTGCCAGCAGGGACCCCGGGACAGGGGAATATGGCTACACCTTC
13 TRBJ1-5 TRBV6-5 NA CASVGSRDQPQHF TGTGCCAGCGTCGGGAGCCGAGATCAGCCCCAGCATTTT
14 TRBJ2-3 TRBV19 NA CASSIQRPTDTQYF TGTGCCAGTAGTATACAGCGGCCGACAGATACGCAGTATTTT
15 TRBJ1-2 TRBV2 TRBD1 CASSEALQGVGGYTF TGTGCCAGCAGTGAAGCCCTACAGGGGGTTGGTGGCTACACCTTC
11 TRBJ1-1 TRBV7-9 NA CASSSETEAFF TGTGCCAGCAGCTCGGAGACTGAAGCTTTCTTT
14 TRBJ2-2 TRBV7-9 TRBD1 CASSLTGVTGELFF TGTGCCAGCAGCTTGACAGGGGTCACCGGGGAGCTGTTTTTT
18 TRBJ2-7 TRBV19 TRBD2 CASSTFGLAGGKPYEQYF TGTGCCAGTAGTACATTCGGACTAGCGGGAGGGAAACCCTACGAGCAGTACTTC
13 TRBJ1-5 TRBV7-9 TRBD1 CASSRTGGQPQHF TGTGCCAGCAGCAGAACAGGGGGTCAGCCCCAGCATTTT